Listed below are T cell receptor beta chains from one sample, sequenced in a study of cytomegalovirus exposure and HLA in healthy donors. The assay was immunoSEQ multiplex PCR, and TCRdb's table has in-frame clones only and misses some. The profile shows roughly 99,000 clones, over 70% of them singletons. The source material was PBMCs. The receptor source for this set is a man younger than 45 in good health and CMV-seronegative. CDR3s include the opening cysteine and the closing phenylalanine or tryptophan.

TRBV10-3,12,CAIRGGEDEQYF
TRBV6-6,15,CASSYSIQGSTEAFF
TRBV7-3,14,CASSLSGAYNEQFF
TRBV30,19,CAWNSPLVGRGPMNTEAFF
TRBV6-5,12,CASSSSNYGYTF
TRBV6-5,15,CASSSTGNLNTEAFF
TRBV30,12,CAWSVGANVLTF
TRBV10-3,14,CAISQTGANTEAFF
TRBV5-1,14,CASTTGLNTGELFF
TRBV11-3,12,CASSRAGDEQFF
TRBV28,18,CASSFGTGLTGAKNIQYF
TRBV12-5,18,CASGLVTLGGMRSDEQFF
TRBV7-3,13,CASSLIGGAGYTF
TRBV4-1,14,CASSPPGQREKLFF
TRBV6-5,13,CASSYSTGYEQYF
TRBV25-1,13,CASRQGAVETQYF
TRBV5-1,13,CASSRWAKDTQYF
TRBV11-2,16,CASSQGAGPSTDTQYF
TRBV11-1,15,CASSLAGTGNEKLFF
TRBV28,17,CASSLWNGGTLSYEQYF
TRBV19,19,CASSRRRVAGGLSSYEQYF
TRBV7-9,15,CASSSSGTLSYEQYF
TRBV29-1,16,CSVPGQGAKVNTEAFF
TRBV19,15,CASSINPATNEKLFF
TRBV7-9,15,CASTRLHVATGELFF
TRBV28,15,CASTVAGARDTEAFF
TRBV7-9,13,CASSHGQLTEAFF
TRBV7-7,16,CASSSPVEGVRQPQHF
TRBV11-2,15,CASSLTGHSNTEAFF
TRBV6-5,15,CASSYAGASNTEAFF
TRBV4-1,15,CASSQGMGQIYGYTF
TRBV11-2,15,CASSFDSARSYEQYF
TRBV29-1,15,CSVNRDRGLGEKLFF
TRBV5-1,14,CASSLGTGDSPLHF
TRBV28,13,CASSSLTRGEQYF
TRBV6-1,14,CASSGTGANAEAFF
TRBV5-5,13,CASSPRNTGELFF
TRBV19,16,CASSPSAAGGFYEQYF
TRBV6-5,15,CASSSGTSGGETQYF
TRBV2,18,CASRPAASGGPNYNEQFF
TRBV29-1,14,CSGGGSPSYNEQFF
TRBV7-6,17,CASSSEGRGEMNYEQYF
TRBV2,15,CASRLAGIDTGELFF
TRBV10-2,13,CASSTQGGQPQHF
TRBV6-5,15,CASSSGLANTGELFF
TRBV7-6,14,CASSPREGSYEQFF
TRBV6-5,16,CASSYGSGGGYNEQFF
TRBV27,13,CASSSTATYEQYF
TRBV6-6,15,CASSYSYQGNTEAFF
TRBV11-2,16,CASSFDLAGAGETQYF
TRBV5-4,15,CASSLSGVNSYEQYF
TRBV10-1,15,CASSSDREFTGELFF
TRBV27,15,CASSKDRRSNQPQHF
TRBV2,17,CASSAGLGADMNTEAFF